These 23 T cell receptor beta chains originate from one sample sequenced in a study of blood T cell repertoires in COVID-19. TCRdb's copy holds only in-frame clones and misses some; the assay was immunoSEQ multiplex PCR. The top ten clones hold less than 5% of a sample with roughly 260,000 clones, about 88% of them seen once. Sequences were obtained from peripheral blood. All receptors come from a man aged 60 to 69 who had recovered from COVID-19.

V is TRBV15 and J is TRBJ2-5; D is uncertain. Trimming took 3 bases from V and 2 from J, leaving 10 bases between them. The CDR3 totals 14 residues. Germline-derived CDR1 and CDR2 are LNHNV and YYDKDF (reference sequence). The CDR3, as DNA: TGTGCCACCAGCAGCCTCCTCCTTCAAGAGACCCAGTACTTC. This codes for CATSSLLLQETQYF.

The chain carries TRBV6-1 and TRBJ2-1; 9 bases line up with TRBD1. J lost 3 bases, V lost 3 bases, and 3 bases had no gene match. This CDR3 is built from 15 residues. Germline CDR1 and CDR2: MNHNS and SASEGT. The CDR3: CASSEDRGRYNEQFF. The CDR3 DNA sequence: TGTGCCAGCAGTGAGGACAGGGGACGCTACAATGAGCAGTTCTTC.

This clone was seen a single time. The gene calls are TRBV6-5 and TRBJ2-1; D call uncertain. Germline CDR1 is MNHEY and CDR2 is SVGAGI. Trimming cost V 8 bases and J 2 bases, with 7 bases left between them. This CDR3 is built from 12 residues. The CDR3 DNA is TGTGCCAGCTCGCGGCCCTACAATGAGCAGTTCTTC. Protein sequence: CASSRPYNEQFF.

This chain's CDR3 is CASSLGPGTSSEQYF. DNA for the CDR3: TGCGCCAGCAGCTTGGGCCCTGGGACTTCCAGTGAGCAGTACTTC. The J gene is TRBJ2-7, the V gene TRBV5-1, with D tentatively TRBD2 (6 bases). The CDR3 has 15 amino acids. Germline V CDR1 and CDR2: SGHRS, YFSETQ. Between the trimmed V and J ends, which lost 0 bases and 7 bases, there was a span of 17 bases.

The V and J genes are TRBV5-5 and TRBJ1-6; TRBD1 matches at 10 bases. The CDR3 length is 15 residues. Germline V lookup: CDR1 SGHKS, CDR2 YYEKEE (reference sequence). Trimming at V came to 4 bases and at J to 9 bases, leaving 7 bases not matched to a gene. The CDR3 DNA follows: TGTGCCAGCAGCCCGGGAGGGACAGGGGTTTCACCCCTCCACTTT. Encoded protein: CASSPGGTGVSPLHF. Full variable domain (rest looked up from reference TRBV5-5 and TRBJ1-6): DAGVTQSPTHLIKTRGQQVTLRCSPISGHKSVSWYQQVLGQGPQFIFQYYEKEERGRGNFPDRFSARQFPNYSSELNVNALLLGDSALYLCASSPGGTGVSPLHFGNGTRLTVT.

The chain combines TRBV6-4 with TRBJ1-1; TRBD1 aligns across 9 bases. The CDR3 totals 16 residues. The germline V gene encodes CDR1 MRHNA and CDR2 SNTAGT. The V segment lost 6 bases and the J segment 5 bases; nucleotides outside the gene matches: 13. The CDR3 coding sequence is TGTGCCAGCAGCCCCGGGACAGGGTCCCTAGGGACTGAAGCTTTCTTT. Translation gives CASSPGTGSLGTEAFF.

CDR3 in amino acids: CASYPGGAGRNQPQHF. In nucleotides, the CDR3 is TGTGCCAGCTACCCCGGTGGGGCAGGGCGCAATCAGCCCCAGCATTTT. The V and J genes are TRBV19 and TRBJ1-5; tentatively, D is TRBD1 (5 bases). From germline, CDR1 is LNHDA and CDR2 SQIVND (reference sequence). The CDR3 consists of 16 residues. Trimming took off 9 bases at V and 2 bases at J, with 20 bases between the two ends.

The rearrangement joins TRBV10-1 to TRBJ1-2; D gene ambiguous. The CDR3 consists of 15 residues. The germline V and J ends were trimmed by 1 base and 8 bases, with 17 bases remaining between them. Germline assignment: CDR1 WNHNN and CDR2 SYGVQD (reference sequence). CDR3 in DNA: TGCGCCAGCAGTGAGTTTGGAGGGTTAATAGAGGGCTACACCTTC. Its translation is CASSEFGGLIEGYTF.

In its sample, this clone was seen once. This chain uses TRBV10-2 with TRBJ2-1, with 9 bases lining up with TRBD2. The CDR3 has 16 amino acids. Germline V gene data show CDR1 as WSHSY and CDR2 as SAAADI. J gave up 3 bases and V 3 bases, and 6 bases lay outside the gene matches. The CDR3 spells CASSDWLAGIYNEQFF. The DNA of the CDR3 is TGCGCCAGCAGTGACTGGCTAGCGGGGATCTACAATGAGCAGTTCTTC.

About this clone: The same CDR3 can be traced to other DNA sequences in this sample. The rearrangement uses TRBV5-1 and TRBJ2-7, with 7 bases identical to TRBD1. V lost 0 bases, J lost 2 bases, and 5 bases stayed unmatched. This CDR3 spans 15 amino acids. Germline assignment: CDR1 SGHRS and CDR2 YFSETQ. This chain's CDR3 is CASSLAGQGAYEQYF. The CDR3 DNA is TGCGCCAGCAGCTTGGCCGGCCAGGGGGCCTACGAGCAGTACTTC.

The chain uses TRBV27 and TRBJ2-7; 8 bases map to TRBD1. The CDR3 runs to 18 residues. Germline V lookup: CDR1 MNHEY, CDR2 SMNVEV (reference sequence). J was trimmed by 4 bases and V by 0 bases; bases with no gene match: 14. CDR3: CASSLSSGTRTGKYEQYF. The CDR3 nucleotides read TGTGCCAGCAGTTTATCCTCTGGAACCAGGACAGGGAAATACGAGCAGTACTTC.

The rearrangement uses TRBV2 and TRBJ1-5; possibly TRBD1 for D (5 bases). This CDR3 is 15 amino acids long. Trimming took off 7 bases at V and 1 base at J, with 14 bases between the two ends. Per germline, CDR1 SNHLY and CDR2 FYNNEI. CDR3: CASNHRSGSNQPQHF. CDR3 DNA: TGTGCCAGCAATCACAGGTCCGGGAGCAATCAGCCCCAGCATTTT. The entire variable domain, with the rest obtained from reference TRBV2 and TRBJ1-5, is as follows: EPEVTQTPSHQVTQMGQEVILRCVPISNHLYFYWYRQILGQKVEFLVSFYNNEISEKSEIFDDQFSVERPDGSNFTLKIRSTKLEDSAMYFCASNHRSGSNQPQHFGDGTRLSIL.

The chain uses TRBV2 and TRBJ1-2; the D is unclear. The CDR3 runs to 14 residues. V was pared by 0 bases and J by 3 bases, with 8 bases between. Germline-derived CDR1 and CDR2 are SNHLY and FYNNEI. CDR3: CASSEAIAHYGYTF. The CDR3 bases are TGTGCCAGCAGTGAAGCTATAGCCCACTATGGCTACACCTTC.

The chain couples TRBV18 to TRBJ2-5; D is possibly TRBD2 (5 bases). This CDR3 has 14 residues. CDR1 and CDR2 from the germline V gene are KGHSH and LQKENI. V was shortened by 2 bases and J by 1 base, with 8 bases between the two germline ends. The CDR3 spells CASSPGLSQETQYF. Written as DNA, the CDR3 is TGTGCCAGCTCACCAGGACTCTCCCAAGAGACCCAGTACTTC.

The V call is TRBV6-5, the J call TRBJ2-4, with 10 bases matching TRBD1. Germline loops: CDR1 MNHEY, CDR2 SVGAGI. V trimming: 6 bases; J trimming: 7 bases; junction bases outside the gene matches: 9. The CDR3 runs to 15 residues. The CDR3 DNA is TGTGCCAGCAGCCCGACAGGGGGCATTGGGAACATTCAGTACTTC. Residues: CASSPTGGIGNIQYF.

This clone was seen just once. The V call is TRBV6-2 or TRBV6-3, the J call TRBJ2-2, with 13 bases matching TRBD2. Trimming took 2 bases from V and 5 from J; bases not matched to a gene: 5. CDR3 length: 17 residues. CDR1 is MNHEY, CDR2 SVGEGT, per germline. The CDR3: CASSYRRLAGGTGELFF. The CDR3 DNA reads TGTGCCAGCAGTTACCGTCGACTAGCGGGGGGAACCGGGGAGCTGTTTTTT.

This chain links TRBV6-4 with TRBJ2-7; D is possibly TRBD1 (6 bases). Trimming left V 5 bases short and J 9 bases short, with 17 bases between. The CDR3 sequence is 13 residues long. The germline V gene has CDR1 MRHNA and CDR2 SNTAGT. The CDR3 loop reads CASSSETGGGQYF. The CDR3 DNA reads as TGTGCCAGCAGTTCCGAGACAGGTGGTGGGCAGTACTTC.

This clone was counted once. The CDR3 DNA sequence: TGTGCCAGCAGCCAAGATCTACTAGCGGGGAGGGAGCAGTACTTC. It yields the protein CASSQDLLAGREQYF. The V and J genes are TRBV14 and TRBJ2-7; 10 bases fit TRBD2. Trimming removed 0 bases from V and 7 bases from J; junction bases left unmatched: 6. There are 15 residues in the CDR3. Looked up from germline, CDR1 is SGHDN and CDR2 is FVKESK.

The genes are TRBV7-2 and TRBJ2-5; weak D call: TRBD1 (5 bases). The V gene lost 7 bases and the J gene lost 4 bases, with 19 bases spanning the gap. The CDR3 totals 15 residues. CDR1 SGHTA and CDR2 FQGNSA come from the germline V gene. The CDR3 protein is CASKGSGYPRETQYF. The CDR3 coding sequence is TGTGCCAGCAAGGGTTCAGGGTACCCCCGAGAGACCCAGTACTTC.

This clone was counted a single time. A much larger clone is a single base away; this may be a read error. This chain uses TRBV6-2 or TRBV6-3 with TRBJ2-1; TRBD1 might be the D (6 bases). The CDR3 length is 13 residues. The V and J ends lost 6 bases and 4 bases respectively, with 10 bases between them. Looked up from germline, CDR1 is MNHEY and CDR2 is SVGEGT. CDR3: CASSPRGYNEQFF. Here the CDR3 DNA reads TGTGCCAGCAGCCCCAGGGGTTACAATGAGCAGTTCTTC.

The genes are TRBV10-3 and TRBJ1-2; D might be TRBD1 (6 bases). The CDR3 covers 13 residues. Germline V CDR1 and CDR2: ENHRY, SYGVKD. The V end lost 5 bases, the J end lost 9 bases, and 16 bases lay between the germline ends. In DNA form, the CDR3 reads TGTGCCATCAGTCTGGACAGTCGAAGAAGCTACACCTTC. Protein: CAISLDSRRSYTF.

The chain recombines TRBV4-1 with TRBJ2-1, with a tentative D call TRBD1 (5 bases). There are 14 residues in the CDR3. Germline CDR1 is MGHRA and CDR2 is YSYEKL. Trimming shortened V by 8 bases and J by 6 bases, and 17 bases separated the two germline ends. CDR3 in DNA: TGCGCCAGCGGACAATTACTAAACTTCAATGAGCAGTTCTTC. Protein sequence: CASGQLLNFNEQFF.

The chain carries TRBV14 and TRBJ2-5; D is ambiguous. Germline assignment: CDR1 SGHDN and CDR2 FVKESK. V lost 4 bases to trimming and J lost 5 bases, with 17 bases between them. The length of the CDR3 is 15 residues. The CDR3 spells CASSPREDMLETQYF. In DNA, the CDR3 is TGTGCCAGCAGCCCAAGAGAGGATATGTTGGAGACCCAGTACTTC.